This T cell receptor (beta chain) was recorded in a study of beta chain features in type 1 diabetes (dated by TCRdb to 2017 to 2018). Turning to the overall study: Patients and healthy donors did not differ in mean age, gender distribution, total cell number or subset yield. In the study, TCRB repertoires of sorted circulating CD4+ T cell subsets from recently diagnosed type 1 diabetes patients were compared with those of matched healthy donors. A total of 100 million to 110 million sorted cells were examined across all samples, and a strong correlation was observed between cell number per subset and RNA yield. Whereas all 30 or so donors provided naive and central memory subsets, regulatory and stem cell-like memory subsets were isolated from just 8 patients and about eight healthy donors. The paper as a whole reports these results and caveats: Only small numbers of individuals were included in the HLA sub-analyses, which left unresolved whether HLA type had any influence on TCRB rearrangement. At VDJ recombination sites, patients with type 1 diabetes made fewer insertions and deleted more nucleotides, a pattern implying thymic rearrangement abnormalities. Naive, central memory and regulatory TCRB repertoires appeared more similar among patients than among healthy donors. Shorter templates might be favored by PCR, yet because patient and control samples were amplified and corrected together, any such skew would affect both groups equally. In all four CD4+ subsets, TCRB CDR3 length was moderately but significantly shorter in type 1 diabetes patients. Because cDNA rather than genomic DNA was sequenced, highly expressing activated cells could have been over-represented, although no difference in activation and CD3 levels was found between groups.

Each donor gave one peripheral blood draw, roughly 0.12 L on average, collected into heparinised tubes. A BD FACSAria II was used to sort naive, central memory, regulatory and stem cell-like memory CD4+ T cells with a panel that included CD45RO, CCR7, CD25, CD127, CD95 and CD27. All sorted populations exceeded 95% purity. PBMCs were isolated right away by Lymphoprep density gradient centrifugation and were stained directly, without culture. To minimize batch effects, samples were stained and sorted in pairs, one healthy donor with one patient per experiment. The entire isolated RNA was reverse transcribed using the High Capacity cDNA Reverse Transcription Kit, and thus expressed TCRB transcripts were sequenced. Deep immunoSEQ sequencing was applied to naive, central memory and regulatory T cell samples, giving an average of about 3.8 million total reads per sample. Sorted cells were lysed in RLT buffer and RNA was extracted with DNase-treated RNeasy Micro or Mini kits, depending on cell number. To prevent cross-contamination, each cell subset was processed individually, whereas patient and healthy donor samples were processed jointly. The immunoSEQ multiplex PCR was used to amplify TCRB sequences from cDNA, generating 87-bp fragments that spanned the CDR3 region. Amplicons were sequenced on the Illumina HiSeq platform. The original methods were these. PCR bias was computationally corrected using synthetic template baselines, reads within Hamming distance 2 were collapsed, and singletons that could not be merged were discarded. Reads were aligned against IMGT to assign V, D and J genes, CDR3 length and insertions or deletions at six rearrangement sites. Within each subset, clonotype counts were normalized to the number of sorted cells before true diversity and Gini coefficients were calculated with the tcR R package. Repertoire sharing was quantified using the overlap coefficient calculated on TCRB nucleotide sequences. As a proxy for the pre-selection repertoire, out-of-frame TCRB sequences from naive cells were analyzed. In TCRdb, the immuneACCESS table is reduced to in-frame sequences with V and J assigned. These tables do not hold every clone; where another copy was compared, an unresolved V gene accounts for under half, and the others remain unexplained. For V, J and clone size, that table is used; D and trimming come from the DNA. The sample table contains 200,000 to 250,000 clones; only one count was recorded for about 15% of them. The ten largest clones add up to roughly 0.019% of the sample.

The table lists this clone with a few counts. Its cognate antigen has yet to be identified. No per-base quality is available; no much larger clone lies one base away. The TCR sequence derives from a man in his thirties or forties with type 1 diabetes. The source material was naive CD4+ T cells from blood. The sample's cell subset or site label, decoded: true naive CD4+ T cells.

The CDR3 is CASSYSRDREETQYF. The bases are TGTGCCAGCAGTTACTCCCGGGACAGGGAAGAGACCCAGTACTTC. The chain couples TRBV6-5 to TRBJ2-5; TRBD1 fits 9 bases in the junction. The CDR3, from cysteine to phenylalanine, totals 15 residues. Only the CDR3 region is kept as DNA, spanning 45 bases read in frame from base 1. Trimming removed 0 bases from V and 3 bases from J; the gene matches leave 2 bases unexplained. Per the germline V gene, MNHEY is the CDR1 and SVGAGI is the CDR2.